The 32 T cell receptor beta chains below were found in one sample sequenced in a study of blood T cell repertoires in COVID-19. Using immunoSEQ multiplex PCR, the repertoire was profiled, and TCRdb retains in-frame clones only, with some absent. The table has a few hundred thousand clones, about 88% seen once. The sequenced sample was peripheral blood. The origin of the receptors is a man aged 55 to 69 who had recovered from COVID-19.

This chain joins TRBV15 and TRBJ2-1, with 11 positions matching TRBD1. CDR1 is LNHNV, CDR2 YYDKDF, per germline (reference sequence). After removal of 1 base from V and 9 bases from J, the junction contained 8 bases not matched to a gene. The CDR3 is 16 residues long. The CDR3 loop is CATSRGGGGTGGEQFF. The CDR3 DNA reads TGTGCCACCAGCAGAGGAGGTGGCGGGACAGGGGGTGAGCAGTTCTTC. Combining the CDR3 with reference TRBV15 and TRBJ2-1 gives the whole variable domain DAMVIQNPRYQVTQFGKPVTLSCSQTLNHNVMYWYQQKSSQAPKLLFHYYDKDFNNEADTPDNFQSRRPNTSFCFLDIRSPGLGDTAMYLCATSRGGGGTGGEQFFGPGTRLTVL.

The CDR3 DNA follows: TGTGCCAGCAGTTCGGGGTGGGAAGAGCAGTACTTC. Residues: CASSSGWEEQYF. The rearrangement joins TRBV6-2 or TRBV6-3 to TRBJ2-7; possibly TRBD2 for D (5 bases). The germline V gene has CDR1 MNHEY and CDR2 SVGEGT. Trimming removed 4 bases from V and 7 bases from J, with 11 bases in between. The CDR3 length is 12 residues.

The rearrangement links TRBV7-2 to TRBJ2-3; the match to TRBD1 covers 7 bases. This CDR3 has 16 residues. V gave up 1 base and J gave up 5 bases; unmatched junction bases: 9. Germline lookup yields CDR1 SGHTA and CDR2 FQGNSA. The CDR3 spells CASSLGDRALGDTQYF. Written as DNA, the CDR3 is TGTGCCAGCAGCTTAGGAGACAGGGCCTTGGGAGATACGCAGTATTTT.

This chain joins TRBV5-6 and TRBJ2-3; 9 nucleotides agree with TRBD1. J was trimmed by 1 base and V by 3 bases; bases with no gene match: 6. Germline loops: CDR1 SGHDT, CDR2 YYEEEE. The CDR3 covers 16 residues. The CDR3 bases are TGTGCCAGCAGCTGGAACAGGGGGCTAGGCACAGATACGCAGTATTTT. Translating it yields CASSWNRGLGTDTQYF. The variable domain in full, completed from reference TRBV5-6 and TRBJ2-3, reads DAGVTQSPTHLIKTRGQQVTLRCSPKSGHDTVSWYQQALGQGPQFIFQYYEEEERQRGNFPDRFSGHQFPNYSSELNVNALLLGDSALYLCASSWNRGLGTDTQYFGPGTRLTVL.

This rearrangement joins TRBV19 to TRBJ1-5, with D maybe TRBD1 (5 bases). Trimming shortened V by 6 bases and J by 6 bases, and 21 bases separated the two germline ends. Germline V gene lookup returns CDR1 LNHDA and CDR2 SQIVND (reference sequence). The CDR3 has 16 amino acids. CDR3: CASRALGSREGQPQHF. The CDR3, as DNA: TGTGCCAGTAGAGCCCTCGGCAGCAGGGAAGGTCAGCCCCAGCATTTT.

V usage is TRBV6-5 and J usage is TRBJ2-2; 8 nucleotides agree with TRBD1. The CDR3 has 16 residues. Trimming cost V 0 bases and J 0 bases; bases outside gene matches: 0. Germline V CDR1 and CDR2: MNHEY, SVGAGI. CDR3 amino acids: CASSYSGQANTGELFF. The CDR3 region has the DNA TGTGCCAGCAGTTACTCGGGACAGGCGAACACCGGGGAGCTGTTTTTT.

V usage is TRBV5-1 and J usage is TRBJ1-2; 10 bases match TRBD1. The CDR3 consists of 14 residues. Germline V lookup: CDR1 SGHRS, CDR2 YFSETQ. J gave up 4 bases and V 4 bases, and 4 bases lay outside the gene matches. CDR3 bases: TGCGCCAGCAGCACGGGACAGGGGACCTATGGCTACACCTTC. This codes for CASSTGQGTYGYTF.

The chain has TRBV5-1 and TRBJ1-3; D is undetermined. Trimming removed 0 bases at V and 5 bases at J, with 9 bases between. CDR1 is SGHRS, CDR2 YFSETQ, per germline. CDR3 size: 14 residues. The CDR3, as DNA: TGCGCCAGCAGCTTGGATGCGGGGAGAAACACCATATATTTT. Amino acid sequence: CASSLDAGRNTIYF.

The chain combines TRBV29-1 with TRBJ2-2, with D tentatively TRBD2 (6 bases). V lost 7 bases, J lost 0 bases, and 9 bases lay in between. The length of the CDR3 is 13 residues. The germline CDR1 and CDR2 sequences are SQVTM and ANQGSEA. The CDR3 loop reads CSGGLPNTGELFF. The CDR3 bases are TGCAGCGGGGGACTCCCGAACACCGGGGAGCTGTTTTTT.

V and J are TRBV18 and TRBJ2-5, with TRBD1 matching over 10 bases. This CDR3 is built from 13 residues. V was clipped by 4 bases and J by 5 bases; unmatched bases: 1. Germline V gene sequence: CDR1 KGHSH, CDR2 LQKENI. As DNA, the CDR3 is TGTGCCAGCTCACGGGGACAGGGGGAGACCCAGTACTTC. The encoded protein is CASSRGQGETQYF. Based on the CDR3 plus reference TRBV18 and TRBJ2-5, the full variable domain is NAGVMQNPRHLVRRRGQEARLRCSPMKGHSHVYWYRQLPEEGLKFMVYLQKENIIDESGMPKERFSAEFPKEGPSILRIQQVVRGDSAAYFCASSRGQGETQYFGPGTRLLVL.

The rearrangement uses TRBV6-4 and TRBJ2-2; D uncertain. Trimming removed 6 bases from V and 7 bases from J, with 9 bases in between. Germline V gene sequence: CDR1 MRHNA, CDR2 SNTAGT. This CDR3 comprises 12 residues. The CDR3 DNA reads as TGTGCCAGCAGGGATGCGGTCGGGGAGCTGTTTTTT. Its protein product is CASRDAVGELFF.

The chain joins TRBV15 to TRBJ2-7; tentatively, D is TRBD1 (6 bases). From germline, CDR1 is LNHNV and CDR2 YYDKDF (reference sequence). V lost 4 bases, J lost 4 bases, and 17 bases lay in between. The CDR3 runs to 15 residues. The CDR3 sequence is CATSKEYRDLYEQYF. CDR3 nucleotide sequence: TGTGCCACCAGCAAAGAATACAGGGATTTATACGAGCAGTACTTC.

This sequence joins TRBV19 and TRBJ2-7; 7 bases are shared with TRBD1. Trimming removed 5 bases from V and 2 bases from J; junction bases left unmatched: 18. This CDR3 comprises 18 residues. Germline CDR1 LNHDA, CDR2 SQIVND (reference sequence). CDR3 amino acids: CASSAQGLDGNGAYEQYF. CDR3 coding DNA: TGTGCCAGTAGTGCACAGGGGCTTGATGGCAACGGAGCCTACGAGCAGTACTTC.

The V gene is TRBV19, the J gene TRBJ2-2; 9 bases match TRBD1. V dropped 7 bases and J dropped 4; count of bases not matched to a gene: 10. The CDR3 is made up of 16 amino acids. Per germline, CDR1 LNHDA and CDR2 SQIVND (reference sequence). CDR3 in amino acids: CASTYNRGRGTGELFF. Written as DNA, the CDR3 is TGTGCCAGTACCTATAACAGGGGGCGCGGCACCGGGGAGCTGTTTTTT.

The genes are TRBV12-2 and TRBJ1-6. TRBV12-2 constitutes a pseudogene. This CDR3 region has 16 residues. Here the CDR3 reads CASRLGMRQVLSPLHF. The CDR3 coding sequence is TGTGCAAGTCGCTTAGGTATGCGGCAAGTACTCTCACCCCTCCACTTT.

The chain joins TRBV2 to TRBJ2-7; D is possibly TRBD1 (5 bases). The germline CDR1 and CDR2 sequences are SNHLY and FYNNEI. The CDR3 spans 13 residues. V dropped 7 bases and J dropped 2 bases, with 12 bases sitting between them. The CDR3 reads CASTSTAPYEQYF. The CDR3 nucleotides read TGTGCCAGCACCTCGACAGCCCCCTACGAGCAGTACTTC.

CDR3 coding DNA: TGTGCCAGTAGTATAGCCGGGGGTTCCAATGAAAAACTGTTTTTT. Its protein product is CASSIAGGSNEKLFF. The chain uses TRBV19 and TRBJ1-4, with D possibly being TRBD1 (5 bases). The length of the CDR3 is 15 residues. Trimming left V 1 base short and J 5 bases short, with 11 bases between. Germline CDR1 is LNHDA and CDR2 is SQIVND (reference sequence).

With regard to this clone: One end of the junction fails to match germline, which may point to a read error. This chain links TRBV24-1 with TRBJ1-2, with TRBD1 identical over 9 bases. The CDR3 is 13 amino acids. Per germline, CDR1 KGHDR and CDR2 SFDVKD. The CDR3 DNA sequence: TGTGCCACCAGTGAAGACAGGGGGTATGACTACACCTTC. It translates to CATSEDRGYDYTF.

This clone was counted a single time. The rearrangement uses TRBV7-6 and TRBJ2-1; 12 bases align to TRBD2. The CDR3 runs to 19 residues. Losses at the gene ends were 5 bases for V and 0 bases for J; bases not matched to a gene: 11. Germline values: CDR1 SGHVS, CDR2 FNYEAQ. The CDR3 region has the DNA TGTGCCAGCAGCCTACCCGGGACTAGCGGGTTCCGCTCCTACAATGAGCAGTTCTTC. Its protein product is CASSLPGTSGFRSYNEQFF.

The chain has TRBV4-1 and TRBJ2-1; 13 positions match TRBD2. The junction had 6 bases not matched to a gene; V was cut back by 3 bases and J by 7 bases. CDR3 length: 16 residues. CDR1 is MGHRA and CDR2 is YSYEKL in the germline V gene. CDR3 loop: CASSQPTSGGKNEQFF. The CDR3 DNA follows: TGCGCCAGCAGCCAGCCGACTAGCGGGGGGAAGAATGAGCAGTTCTTC.

Remarks on this clone: Other DNA sequences in the sample encode the same CDR3. This rearrangement joins TRBV6-4 to TRBJ2-3; TRBD2 matches 13 bases. The J segment lost 6 bases and the V segment lost 5 bases, leaving 5 bases of the junction unmatched. CDR3 length: 15 residues. CDR1 is MRHNA, CDR2 SNTAGT, per germline. The CDR3 loop reads CASSPLAGGPDTQYF. CDR3 nucleotides: TGTGCCAGCAGTCCACTAGCGGGGGGGCCGGATACGCAGTATTTT.

V is TRBV7-2 and J is TRBJ1-5; 7 positions match TRBD1. CDR3 length: 15 amino acids. CDR1 is SGHTA, CDR2 FQGNSA, per germline. V lost 5 bases, J lost 9 bases, and 13 bases stayed unmatched. This CDR3 is CASSASTGSVGPQHF. CDR3 bases: TGTGCCAGCAGCGCCTCGACAGGGTCCGTGGGGCCCCAGCATTTT. Full variable domain (missing parts from reference TRBV7-2 and TRBJ1-5): GAGVSQSPSNKVTEKGKDVELRCDPISGHTALYWYRQSLGQGLEFLIYFQGNSAPDKSGLPSDRFSAERTGGSVSTLTIQRTQQEDSAVYLCASSASTGSVGPQHFGDGTRLSIL.

This clone came up once. The J gene is TRBJ1-2, the V gene TRBV29-1; D is ambiguous. The CDR3 is 14 amino acids. V was pared by 0 bases and J by 2 bases, with 10 bases between. Germline lookup yields CDR1 SQVTM and CDR2 ANQGSEA. The CDR3 spells CSVEDMRLNYGYTF. The CDR3 DNA is TGCAGCGTTGAAGATATGCGGCTCAACTATGGCTACACCTTC.

In regard to this clone: Distinct nucleotide sequences in the sample also encode this CDR3. The chain uses TRBV18 and TRBJ1-4, with 8 bases that match TRBD1. This CDR3 comprises 14 residues. V lost 3 bases and J lost 5; bases outside the gene matches: 2. Germline assignment: CDR1 KGHSH and CDR2 LQKENI. The DNA for the CDR3 is TGTGCCAGCTCACCCAGACAGGGGAATGAAAAACTGTTTTTT. This translates into CASSPRQGNEKLFF.

The chain is built from TRBV6-1 and TRBJ1-2; the D is unclear. The CDR3 sequence is 15 residues long. Germline CDR1 MNHNS, CDR2 SASEGT. Trimming removed 1 base at V and 0 bases at J, with 9 bases between. The CDR3 DNA reads TGTGCCAGCAGTGAAGTTCCGGGAGCTAACTATGGCTACACCTTC. Protein: CASSEVPGANYGYTF.

The rearrangement uses TRBV6-5 and TRBJ1-2, with D unresolved. This CDR3 contains 14 residues. V was shortened by 8 bases and J by 8 bases, with 21 bases between the two germline ends. The germline gives CDR1 MNHEY, CDR2 SVGAGI. CDR3 coding DNA: TGTGCCAGCGCCCCCCCCGGCCTCAGGCTGGGCTACACCTTC. It is translated as CASAPPGLRLGYTF.

The chain carries TRBV7-2 and TRBJ2-5; 7 bases are shared with TRBD1. The CDR3 loop spans 13 amino acids. CDR1 is SGHTA, CDR2 FQGNSA, per germline. J was trimmed by 4 bases and V by 3 bases; bases with no gene match: 2. CDR3: CASSFRQGETQYF. The CDR3 DNA follows: TGTGCCAGCAGCTTCCGACAGGGAGAGACCCAGTACTTC.

The chain has TRBV5-4 and TRBJ1-4, with a possible D match to TRBD1 (6 bases). Germline V gives CDR1 SGHNT, CDR2 YYREEE (reference sequence). The CDR3 extends over 14 amino acids. Deletions cut 5 bases from V and 8 bases from J, with 16 bases between. This CDR3 reads CASRRDRPREKLFF. In nucleotides, the CDR3 is TGTGCCAGCAGGAGAGACAGGCCCCGGGAAAAACTGTTTTTT.

The chain has TRBV4-2 and TRBJ1-1; 8 nucleotides align to TRBD1. The J segment lost 4 bases and the V segment lost 0 bases, leaving 13 bases of the junction unmatched. Germline-derived CDR1 and CDR2 are LGHNA and YNFKEQ. The CDR3 extends over 18 amino acids. CDR3 in DNA: TGTGCCAGCAGCCAAGAAGTGGGGCAGGGGGCGGGATCCACTGAAGCTTTCTTT. Its protein is CASSQEVGQGAGSTEAFF.

V gene TRBV13 combines with J gene TRBJ2-7; TRBD1 aligns across 8 bases. V dropped 5 bases and J dropped 7; count of bases not matched to a gene: 7. CDR1 is PRHDT, CDR2 FYEKMQ, per germline (reference sequence). This CDR3 is built from 13 residues. Here the CDR3 reads CASSHQGAREQYF. CDR3 nucleotide sequence: TGTGCCAGCAGCCACCAGGGGGCACGGGAGCAGTACTTC.

The rearrangement uses TRBV5-1 and TRBJ1-1, with D unresolved. Trimming shortened V by 1 base and J by 6 bases, and 16 bases separated the two germline ends. The germline gives CDR1 SGHRS, CDR2 YFSETQ. There are 15 residues in the CDR3. CDR3 residues: CASSLPRESFPEAFF. The DNA of the CDR3 is TGCGCCAGCAGCTTGCCGCGCGAGAGTTTCCCTGAAGCTTTCTTT.

The chain links TRBV30 to TRBJ2-3, with a tentative D call TRBD1 (6 bases). The CDR3 spans 11 residues. Germline V gene lookup returns CDR1 GTSNPN and CDR2 SVGIG (reference sequence). V was shortened by 6 bases and J by 5 bases, with 9 bases between the two germline ends. CDR3 DNA: TGTGCCTGCACGGACAGAGATACGCAGTATTTT. Residues: CACTDRDTQYF.